This T cell receptor beta chain comes out of a study of cytomegalovirus exposure and HLA in healthy donors. Worth noting for this clone: Its specificity is unknown.

PCR amplification relied on 60 Vbeta primers (plus 13 Jbeta primers). The table came from immunoSEQ multiplex PCR; TCRdb's copy has only in-frame clones and leaves some out. The sample shows approximately 130,000 clones, approximately 60% of them seen only once. CDR1 is MNHEY, CDR2 SMNVEV, per germline (reference sequence). The CDR3 contains 15 residues. V shed 2 bases, J shed 4 bases, and the junction held 7 bases outside the gene matches. Study outcomes and limitations: The majority of TCR sequences were rare, yet some public TCRs appeared in many donors.

This sequence originates from a woman aged 35 to 49 in good health and CMV-seronegative. Sequencing was carried out using PBMCs. This chain uses TRBV27 with TRBJ2-7, with 8 nucleotides matching TRBD1. The CDR3: CASSLRAGGLYEQYF. The CDR3 bases are TGTGCCAGCAGTTTAAGGGCAGGGGGCTTGTACGAGCAGTACTTC.